The 5 T cell receptor beta chains in this list originate from one sample, sequenced in a study of Ad26.COV2.S vaccination and SARS-CoV-2 variants. Sequencing was performed with immunoSEQ multiplex PCR; in TCRdb, only in-frame clones are kept and a portion is missing. The table records some 390,000 clones, around nine tenths of them present only once. Treatment of the sample: 15 to 20 received Ad26.COV2.S at low or high dose, single or two shots; several received placebo; per-sample allocation not given. The study sampled participants on day 63 after the first vaccine or placebo injection. Here the sequenced sample was peripheral blood, taken in a trial of Ad26.COV2.S vaccine versus placebo. These receptors were obtained from a person between 18 and 65 years old who received the Ad26.COV2.S COVID-19 vaccine or a placebo.

This chain links TRBV28 with TRBJ2-2; no definite D call. Germline V gives CDR1 MDHEN, CDR2 SYDVKM. The CDR3 spans 12 residues. V dropped 8 bases and J dropped 5 bases, with 9 bases sitting between them. The CDR3 DNA reads TGTGCCAGCCGAATTAGGACCGGGGAGCTGTTTTTT. Its translation: CASRIRTGELFF.

The chain employs TRBV2 and TRBJ1-5; D unresolved. The germline CDR1 and CDR2 sequences are SNHLY and FYNNEI. Trimming took off 3 bases at V and 0 bases at J, with 9 bases between the two ends. The CDR3 is 15 amino acids. CDR3 in amino acids: CASSDHTFSNQPQHF. The CDR3 region has the DNA TGTGCCAGCAGTGATCACACATTTAGCAATCAGCCCCAGCATTTT.

The gene calls are TRBV5-4 and TRBJ2-1, with TRBD2 matching 8 bases. Germline CDR1 reads SGHNT; CDR2 reads YYREEE (reference sequence). J was trimmed by 7 bases and V by 4 bases; bases with no gene match: 13. CDR3 length: 16 amino acids. The DNA for the CDR3 is TGTGCCAGCAGCCCCCAGGGCGGGAGGCCAGGGAATGAGCAGTTCTTC. Translating gives CASSPQGGRPGNEQFF.

The CDR3 here is CASGPGDRDEQFF. The CDR3, as DNA: TGTGCCAGCGGTCCGGGGGACAGGGATGAGCAGTTCTTC. The chain links TRBV19 to TRBJ2-1, with 9 bases aligning to TRBD1. CDR3 size: 13 residues. V lost 9 bases, J lost 8 bases, and 8 bases stayed unmatched. Germline CDR1 reads LNHDA; CDR2 reads SQIVND (reference sequence).

J is TRBJ1-1 and V is TRBV9; D may be TRBD1 (5 bases). V dropped 4 bases and J dropped 6 bases, with 16 bases sitting between them. Germline CDR1 and CDR2: SGDLS and YYNGEE. The CDR3 contains 14 residues. For the CDR3, the DNA is TGTGCCAGCAGCCCAACGGGGGTAAGACCTGAAGCTTTCTTT. Amino acids: CASSPTGVRPEAFF.